This T cell receptor (beta chain) was documented in a study of blood T cell repertoires in COVID-19. The wider study: Donors in the United States, Italy and Spain gave samples during acute or convalescent COVID-19. Sources were T cells, B-cell-depleted T cells, or PBMCs; the material itself was cDNA or gDNA.

In the original workflow: Reference gene primer amplification gave nucleated cell count estimates. TCRdb's table, derived via immunoSEQ multiplex PCR, lists solely in-frame clones and lacks some. D and trimming were read from the DNA, whereas the V and J calls and clone size are those reported in that table. The sample gives around 200,000 clones, roughly 84% of which show up once; roughly 4.5% is in the top ten. Germline V gene sequence: CDR1 SQVTM, CDR2 ANQGSEA. The CDR3 runs to 12 residues. The V gene lost 2 bases and the J gene lost 4 bases, with 8 bases spanning the gap. This clonotype was obtained from a woman aged 80 or over with acute or convalescent COVID-19. V and J are TRBV29-1 and TRBJ1-1; tentatively, D is TRBD1 (5 bases). Specimen: peripheral blood. CDR3 in amino acids: CSVENGGTEAFF. CDR3 nucleotide sequence: TGCAGCGTTGAAAACGGGGGCACTGAAGCTTTCTTT.